The 27 T cell receptor beta chains below come from one sample, sequenced in a study of T cells in localized non-small cell lung cancer (dated by TCRdb to 2018 to 2021). Library construction relied on the immunoSEQ multiplex PCR assay. TCRdb took over this immuneACCESS table, retaining in-frame rearrangements with V and J assigned. Such tables are incomplete; in checked studies, under half of the missing clones stem from an unresolved V gene, and the remainder is unexplained. For this sample there are around 34,000 clones; 93% appear just once. The top ten clones comprise roughly 7.9% of the sample. The sequenced sample was peripheral blood, obtained before any cancer treatment. The source of these receptors is a female donor older than 55 with stage I lung adenocarcinoma.

The chain joins TRBV19 to TRBJ1-4; D gene unclear. Germline assignment: CDR1 LNHDA and CDR2 SQIVND (reference sequence). The CDR3 has 15 amino acids. The V gene lost 7 bases and the J gene lost 5 bases, with 17 bases spanning the gap. CDR3 sequence reads: CASTEALAGNEKLFF. DNA for the CDR3: TGTGCCAGTACCGAGGCCCTTGCTGGAAATGAAAAACTGTTTTTT.

The V call is TRBV4-3, the J call TRBJ2-1; TRBD1 matches at 9 bases. After removal of 0 bases from V and 5 bases from J, the junction contained 8 bases not matched to a gene. Looked up from germline, CDR1 is LGHNA and CDR2 is YSLEER. The length of the CDR3 is 17 residues. CDR3: CASSQDRPGTGNNEQFF. The CDR3 coding sequence is TGCGCCAGCAGCCAAGATAGGCCCGGGACAGGGAACAATGAGCAGTTCTTC.

The chain uses TRBV28 and TRBJ1-3; 10 nucleotides agree with TRBD1. The J segment lost 4 bases and the V segment lost 6 bases, leaving 6 bases of the junction unmatched. CDR3 length: 15 residues. Germline V lookup: CDR1 MDHEN, CDR2 SYDVKM. For the CDR3, the DNA is TGTGCCAGCAGCCAGGGACAGGGGTTCGGAAACACCATATATTTT. It codes for CASSQGQGFGNTIYF.

The table lists this clone with a few counts. The V gene is TRBV10-2, the J gene TRBJ1-5; 8 positions agree with TRBD1. The CDR3 runs to 14 residues. Germline values: CDR1 WSHSY, CDR2 SAAADI. With 6 bases clipped from V and 6 bases from J, the junction kept 7 bases outside the gene matches. CDR3 bases: TGCGCCAGCAGGGACAGGGTGCTGGGTCAGCCCCAGCATTTT. This encodes CASRDRVLGQPQHF.

V is TRBV28 and J is TRBJ1-2; no definite D call. The germline V gene has CDR1 MDHEN and CDR2 SYDVKM. With 3 bases removed from V and 0 bases from J, the gap between germline ends came to 11 bases. The CDR3 extends over 15 amino acids. CDR3 coding DNA: TGTGCCAGCAGTTTTTCAGGAGCAGCTAACTATGGCTACACCTTC. Its translation is CASSFSGAANYGYTF.

The chain couples TRBV18 to TRBJ1-2; 7 bases fit TRBD1. Trimming took 3 bases from V and 4 from J; bases not matched to a gene: 8. CDR3 length equals 15 residues. The germline gives CDR1 KGHSH, CDR2 LQKENI. Here the CDR3 reads CASSPREGAAYGYTF. The CDR3 coding sequence is TGTGCCAGCTCACCCCGGGAGGGGGCTGCCTATGGCTACACCTTC.

This chain connects TRBV7-2 to TRBJ1-1, with D maybe TRBD1 (5 bases). V lost 1 base and J lost 5, with 26 bases in between. There are 19 residues in the CDR3. From germline, CDR1 is SGHTA and CDR2 FQGNSA. The DNA for the CDR3 is TGTGCCAGCAGCTTAGGGGGAATCGGGGTGGGGCGCAGGGAGACTGAAGCTTTCTTT. Amino acids: CASSLGGIGVGRRETEAFF.

The chain has TRBV7-2 and TRBJ2-1; the D gene could be TRBD1 or TRBD2 (5 bases each). The V gene's germline CDR1 is SGHTA and CDR2 FQGNSA. The CDR3 loop spans 17 amino acids. Trimming removed 5 bases at V and 0 bases at J, with 17 bases between. CDR3 nucleotide sequence: TGTGCCAGCAGCCCCCTTGGGGGTATGGGCTCCTACAATGAGCAGTTCTTC. It is translated as CASSPLGGMGSYNEQFF.

J is TRBJ2-1 and V is TRBV5-1; the match to TRBD2 covers 12 bases. This CDR3 spans 16 amino acids. The V and J ends lost 3 bases and 6 bases, in that order; junction bases with no gene match: 7. CDR1 and CDR2 from the germline V gene are SGHRS and YFSETQ. The CDR3 coding sequence is TGCGCCAGCAGCTCTCTAGCGGGAGGGTCGGGCAATGAGCAGTTCTTC. Translation: CASSSLAGGSGNEQFF.

J is TRBJ2-5 and V is TRBV9; 7 bases fit TRBD2. Germline trimming cut 3 bases from V and 5 bases from J; bases unmatched to any gene: 13. Germline V lookup: CDR1 SGDLS, CDR2 YYNGEE. The CDR3 runs 16 residues. This CDR3 is CASSAVGIAGRETQYF. For the CDR3, the DNA is TGTGCCAGCAGCGCCGTGGGGATAGCGGGCCGGGAGACCCAGTACTTC.

Remarks on this clone: The junction departs from the called germline gene at one end, perhaps through a read error. The chain employs TRBV10-3 and TRBJ1-1, with D possibly being TRBD1 (5 bases). Germline V CDR1 and CDR2: ENHRY, SYGVKD. This CDR3 contains 14 residues. This chain's CDR3 is CAIRESGGGTEAFF. In DNA form, the CDR3 reads TGTGCCATCCGTGAGTCGGGGGGGGGAACTGAAGCTTTCTTT.

This clone was counted only a few times. This sequence joins TRBV7-7 and TRBJ2-1; unclear D gene. Germline V gives CDR1 SSHAT, CDR2 FNYEAQ (reference sequence). This CDR3 comprises 13 residues. The V gene lost 2 bases and the J gene lost 5 bases, with 7 bases spanning the gap. Written as DNA, the CDR3 is TGTGCCAGCAGCTTATCCCCGAACAATGAGCAGTTCTTC. Residues: CASSLSPNNEQFF. Full variable domain (rest looked up from reference TRBV7-7 and TRBJ2-1): GAGVSQSPRYKVTKRGQDVTLRCDPISSHATLYWYQQALGQGPEFLTYFNYEAQPDKSGLPSDRFSAERPEGSISTLTIQRTEQRDSAMYRCASSLSPNNEQFFGPGTRLTVL.

The CDR3 DNA reads TGTGCCAGCAGCCTTACCGGGACAGGGAACTATGGCTACACCTTC. Protein: CASSLTGTGNYGYTF. The chain combines TRBV7-3 with TRBJ1-2, with 9 bases that match TRBD1. The CDR3 has 15 amino acids. J was trimmed by 2 bases and V by 5 bases; bases with no gene match: 6. Per the germline V gene, CDR1 is SGHTA and CDR2 is FQGTGA.

The genes are TRBV11-2 and TRBJ1-5; no clear D. Germline-derived CDR1 and CDR2 are SGHAT and FQNNGV. Trimming pared 4 bases from V and 3 bases from J, leaving 4 bases between. This CDR3 is 12 amino acids long. CDR3 residues: CASSSLNQPQHF. CDR3 coding DNA: TGTGCCAGCAGCTCACTCAATCAGCCCCAGCATTTT.

The rearrangement links TRBV14 to TRBJ1-1; no clear D gene. The CDR3 has 13 amino acids. Per germline, CDR1 SGHDN and CDR2 FVKESK. Trimming pared 0 bases from V and 9 bases from J, leaving 11 bases between. CDR3 loop: CASSQERPSKAFF. CDR3 nucleotide sequence: TGTGCCAGCAGCCAAGAAAGACCGAGCAAAGCTTTCTTT.

The rearrangement links TRBV20-1 to TRBJ2-7; D is undetermined. V was trimmed by 6 bases and J by 3 bases, leaving 9 bases between them. The germline gives CDR1 DFQATT, CDR2 SNEGSKA (reference sequence). The CDR3 runs to 11 residues. CDR3 sequence reads: CSAIPNYEQYF. In nucleotides, the CDR3 is TGCAGTGCCATTCCTAACTACGAGCAGTACTTC.

In its sample, this clone was seen once. The chain joins TRBV18 to TRBJ2-7; D unresolved. Germline-derived CDR1 and CDR2 are KGHSH and LQKENI. The CDR3 runs to 13 residues. Trimming stripped 6 bases from V and 4 bases from J, with 13 bases between. CDR3: CASSPRWEYEQYV. The CDR3 DNA follows: TGTGCCAGCTCCCCTCGGTGGGAATACGAGCAGTACGTC.

The chain is built from TRBV28 and TRBJ1-5; maybe TRBD1 (6 bases). The CDR3 has 19 residues. Deletions cut 3 bases from V and 0 bases from J, with 21 bases between. Germline assignment: CDR1 MDHEN and CDR2 SYDVKM. CDR3 DNA: TGTGCCAGCAGTTTGGAAGGACGGGGGCCCCAGAATAGCAATCAGCCCCAGCATTTT. This gives the protein CASSLEGRGPQNSNQPQHF.

This chain links TRBV6-5 with TRBJ1-1; D unclear. From germline, CDR1 is MNHEY and CDR2 SVGAGI. The CDR3 consists of 15 residues. V was shortened by 7 bases and J by 1 base, with 16 bases between the two germline ends. The DNA for the CDR3 is TGTGCCAGCACCCTAACGGATATGGGGAACACTGAAGCTTTCTTT. Protein product: CASTLTDMGNTEAFF.

V usage is TRBV28 and J usage is TRBJ2-4; no clear D gene. Trimming left V 2 bases short and J 1 base short, with 9 bases between. This CDR3 comprises 15 residues. CDR1 is MDHEN and CDR2 is SYDVKM in the germline V gene. Written as DNA, the CDR3 is TGTGCCAGCAGTTTAACGCTCGGGGCCAAAAACATTCAGTACTTC. Translated, it gives CASSLTLGAKNIQYF.

The chain employs TRBV2 and TRBJ2-7; D uncertain. The germline CDR1 and CDR2 sequences are SNHLY and FYNNEI. This CDR3 has 14 amino acids. Trimming took off 1 base at V and 2 bases at J, with 9 bases between the two ends. CDR3 residues: CASSEVGQTYEQYV. The CDR3 nucleotides read TGTGCCAGCAGTGAAGTGGGCCAAACCTACGAGCAGTACGTC.

The genes are TRBV5-4 and TRBJ2-2; 10 bases align to TRBD1. Trimming at V came to 5 bases and at J to 3 bases, leaving 4 bases not matched to a gene. The germline V gene has CDR1 SGHNT and CDR2 YYREEE (reference sequence). The CDR3 totals 15 residues. This CDR3 reads CASRSGTGDTGELFF. The CDR3 DNA is TGTGCCAGCAGGTCCGGGACAGGGGACACCGGGGAGCTGTTTTTT.

V usage is TRBV29-1 and J usage is TRBJ1-5, with D unresolved. Trimming stripped 4 bases from V and 5 bases from J, with 12 bases between. The CDR3 is 13 amino acids. CDR1 is SQVTM and CDR2 is ANQGSEA in the germline V gene. CDR3 region: CSVAHRRDQPQHF. Here the CDR3 DNA reads TGCAGCGTTGCCCACCGACGGGATCAGCCCCAGCATTTT.

This clone was picked up one time. The gene calls are TRBV4-3 and TRBJ2-4; D is uncertain. CDR3 length equals 13 residues. CDR1 is LGHNA and CDR2 is YSLEER in the germline V gene. The V end was cut by 6 bases, the J end by 8 bases, with 14 bases between. Here the CDR3 DNA reads TGCGCCAGCAGTCTTAACTTCGAGGACATTCAGTACTTC. It translates to CASSLNFEDIQYF.

The V gene is TRBV7-2, the J gene TRBJ2-2; TRBD2 aligns across 8 bases. Trimming cost V 5 bases and J 5 bases; bases outside gene matches: 10. From germline, CDR1 is SGHTA and CDR2 FQGNSA. The CDR3 spans 16 residues. CDR3 protein: CASSPQERGLTGELFF. In nucleotides, the CDR3 is TGTGCCAGCAGCCCGCAGGAGCGGGGGCTAACCGGGGAGCTGTTTTTT.

The V and J genes are TRBV7-2 and TRBJ2-4, with D maybe TRBD2 (6 bases). Trimming stripped 2 bases from V and 8 bases from J, with 13 bases between. The CDR3 length is 14 residues. Germline-derived CDR1 and CDR2 are SGHTA and FQGNSA. The CDR3 sequence is CASSLNRGGDIQYF. In DNA form, the CDR3 reads TGTGCCAGCAGCTTAAATAGGGGAGGAGACATTCAGTACTTC.

This clone occurred a few times. The chain uses TRBV10-1 and TRBJ2-7; 7 positions match TRBD1. V trimming: 5 bases; J trimming: 2 bases; junction bases outside the gene matches: 9. The V gene's germline CDR1 is WNHNN and CDR2 SYGVQD (reference sequence). The CDR3 has 15 residues. CDR3 residues: CASSPMGTATYEQYF. The CDR3, as DNA: TGCGCCAGCAGTCCGATGGGGACAGCTACCTACGAGCAGTACTTC.